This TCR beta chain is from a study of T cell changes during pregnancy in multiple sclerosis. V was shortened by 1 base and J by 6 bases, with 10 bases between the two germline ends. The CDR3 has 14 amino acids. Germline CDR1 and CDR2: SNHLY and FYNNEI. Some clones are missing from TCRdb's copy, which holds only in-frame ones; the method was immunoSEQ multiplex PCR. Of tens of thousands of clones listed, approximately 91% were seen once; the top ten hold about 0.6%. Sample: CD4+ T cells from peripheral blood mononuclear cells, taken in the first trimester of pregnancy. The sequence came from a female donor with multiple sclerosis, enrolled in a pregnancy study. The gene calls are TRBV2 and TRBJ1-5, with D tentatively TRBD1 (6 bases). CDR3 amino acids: CASSEVLRGQPQHF. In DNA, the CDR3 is TGTGCCAGCAGTGAAGTTCTCAGGGGTCAGCCCCAGCATTTT.